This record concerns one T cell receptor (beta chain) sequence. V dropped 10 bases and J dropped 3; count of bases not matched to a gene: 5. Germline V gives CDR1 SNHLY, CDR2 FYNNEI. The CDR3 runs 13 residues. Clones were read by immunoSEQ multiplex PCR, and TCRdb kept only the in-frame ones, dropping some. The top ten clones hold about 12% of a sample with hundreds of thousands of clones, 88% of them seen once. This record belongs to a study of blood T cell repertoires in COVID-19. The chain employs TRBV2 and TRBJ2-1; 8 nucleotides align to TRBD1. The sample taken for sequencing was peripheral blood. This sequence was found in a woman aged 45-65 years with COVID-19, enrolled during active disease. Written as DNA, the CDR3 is TGTGCCATCAGGACAGGGAGCTACAATGAGCAGTTCTTC. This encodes CAIRTGSYNEQFF.